Presented here are 25 T cell receptor beta chains from one specimen sequenced in a study of memory CD8 T cells in hepatitis C reinfection. Here immunoSEQ multiplex PCR was the method, and the copy in TCRdb shows in-frame clones only, minus some. This repertoire shows some 50,000 clones, roughly 89% found once; its top ten account for 0.6% to 0.85%. Indicated time point: late/post reinfection, 12 to 24 weeks after detection. The sorted cells went straight to TCR sequencing with no prior in vitro expansion. The material sequenced was naive CD8+ T cells sorted from blood. The receptors here all came from a man younger than 30 with hepatitis C virus infection.

J is TRBJ1-2 and V is TRBV7-2; D is possibly TRBD1 (5 bases). This CDR3 spans 13 amino acids. V was shortened by 3 bases and J by 3 bases, with 8 bases between the two germline ends. CDR1 is SGHTA, CDR2 FQGNSA, per germline. The CDR3 DNA follows: TGTGCCAGCAGCTTGCCGGGGGACTATGGCTACACCTTC. This sequence encodes CASSLPGDYGYTF.

The chain joins TRBV19 to TRBJ1-5; D perhaps matches TRBD1 (6 bases). CDR1 is LNHDA and CDR2 is SQIVND in the germline V gene (reference sequence). The V gene lost 4 bases and the J gene lost 0 bases, with 10 bases spanning the gap. The length of the CDR3 is 15 residues. Written as DNA, the CDR3 is TGTGCCAGTAGTACGACAGGTTATAGCAATCAGCCCCAGCATTTT. This codes for CASSTTGYSNQPQHF.

The chain is built from TRBV7-9 and TRBJ1-1; 7 positions match TRBD1. This CDR3 has 12 amino acids. Germline V gene lookup returns CDR1 SEHNR and CDR2 FQNEAQ (reference sequence). Trimming at V came to 5 bases and at J to 6 bases, leaving 3 bases not matched to a gene. CDR3 sequence reads: CASSETGPEAFF. CDR3 DNA sequence: TGTGCCAGCAGCGAGACAGGGCCTGAAGCTTTCTTT.

The V and J genes are TRBV27 and TRBJ1-1; D is uncertain. Germline loops: CDR1 MNHEY, CDR2 SMNVEV (reference sequence). This CDR3 is 12 amino acids long. The V and J ends lost 5 bases and 4 bases respectively, with 8 bases between them. CDR3 region: CASSPSGTEAFF. In nucleotides, the CDR3 is TGTGCCAGCAGTCCTTCGGGCACTGAAGCTTTCTTT.

The genes are TRBV10-3 and TRBJ1-2, with D unresolved. V lost 5 bases and J 7 bases, leaving 14 bases between the germline ends. The CDR3 loop spans 13 amino acids. In germline, CDR1 is ENHRY, CDR2 SYGVKD. The CDR3 reads CAISYPNAGGYTF. The CDR3 coding sequence is TGTGCCATCAGTTATCCTAACGCAGGTGGCTACACCTTC.

The V gene is TRBV6-1, the J gene TRBJ2-5; TRBD1 matches at 7 bases. The CDR3 covers 17 residues. Trimming removed 1 base from V and 11 bases from J; junction bases left unmatched: 19. Germline CDR1 and CDR2: MNHNS and SASEGT. CDR3 sequence reads: CASSEGFGSTDRPQQYF. CDR3 coding DNA: TGTGCCAGCAGTGAAGGTTTTGGCTCTACGGACAGGCCCCAGCAGTACTTC.

This chain links TRBV7-7 with TRBJ2-1; 8 bases match TRBD1. The CDR3 is 16 amino acids. Unmatched junction bases numbered 13, after V lost 5 bases and J lost 7 bases. Germline V gene sequence: CDR1 SSHAT, CDR2 FNYEAQ (reference sequence). The CDR3: CASSPLRGQGMNEQFF. CDR3 sequence (DNA): TGTGCCAGCAGCCCTCTAAGAGGACAGGGTATGAATGAGCAGTTCTTC.

The V and J genes are TRBV9 and TRBJ2-1; the match to TRBD2 covers 11 bases. The length of the CDR3 is 16 residues. Germline assignment: CDR1 SGDLS and CDR2 YYNGEE. The V gene end was trimmed by 3 bases and the J gene end by 6 bases; junction bases not matched to a gene: 8. CDR3 nucleotide sequence: TGTGCCAGCAGCGATCCGACTAGCGGGGTTTCCAATGAGCAGTTCTTC. It is translated as CASSDPTSGVSNEQFF.

This clone was detected only a few times. This chain links TRBV2 with TRBJ1-2; D is undetermined. V dropped 11 bases and J dropped 1 base, with 8 bases sitting between them. CDR1 and CDR2 (germline): SNHLY, FYNNEI. CDR3 length: 11 amino acids. CDR3 in DNA: TGTGCCTTCCGGGATAACTATGGCTACACCTTC. Translating gives CAFRDNYGYTF.

This clone was seen just once. This chain links TRBV7-8 with TRBJ2-3; TRBD2 is a possible D gene (6 bases). Germline CDR1 SGHVS, CDR2 FQNEAQ. The CDR3 is 16 amino acids. V lost 3 bases, J lost 6 bases, and 19 bases lay in between. The DNA for the CDR3 is TGTGCCAGCAGCTTTCGCCTACTAGCCGGGGACGATACGCAGTATTTT. Its protein is CASSFRLLAGDDTQYF.

This chain uses TRBV19 with TRBJ2-3; TRBD1 is a possible D gene (5 bases). The CDR3 is made up of 13 amino acids. The V end lost 8 bases, the J end lost 0 bases, and 9 bases lay between the germline ends. Per germline, CDR1 LNHDA and CDR2 SQIVND (reference sequence). DNA for the CDR3: TGTGCCAGTGGGGCAGCTAGCACAGATACGCAGTATTTT. Encoded protein: CASGAASTDTQYF.

This clone has a handful of counts. The V call is TRBV6-1, the J call TRBJ2-1; 9 bases are a match to TRBD1. V trimming: 6 bases; J trimming: 2 bases; junction bases outside the gene matches: 5. This CDR3 contains 15 residues. The germline CDR1 and CDR2 sequences are MNHNS and SASEGT. The CDR3 reads CASSRDRVPYNEQFF. The CDR3 DNA is TGTGCCAGCAGCAGGGACAGGGTCCCCTACAATGAGCAGTTCTTC.

The chain carries TRBV19 and TRBJ2-3, with 13 bases aligning to TRBD2. The CDR3 spans 15 residues. Germline V gene data show CDR1 as LNHDA and CDR2 as SQIVND (reference sequence). Trimming removed 3 bases from V and 6 bases from J; junction bases left unmatched: 3. In nucleotides, the CDR3 is TGTGCCAGTAGTATTGGGACTAGCGGGACTGATACGCAGTATTTT. The encoded protein is CASSIGTSGTDTQYF.

The V and J genes are TRBV27 and TRBJ1-5; possibly TRBD1 for D (6 bases). Deletions cut 1 base from V and 6 bases from J, with 10 bases between. Germline values: CDR1 MNHEY, CDR2 SMNVEV (reference sequence). This CDR3 is 14 amino acids long. CDR3 DNA: TGTGCCAGCAGTTTATACCAGGGGAGTCAGCCCCAGCATTTT. Its protein is CASSLYQGSQPQHF.

The CDR3 loop is CASSLIESTNEKLFF. CDR3 DNA sequence: TGTGCCAGTAGCCTTATAGAGTCAACTAATGAAAAACTGTTTTTT. This chain joins TRBV19 and TRBJ1-4; D gene unclear. V lost 6 bases and J lost 0, with 11 bases in between. Looked up from germline, CDR1 is LNHDA and CDR2 is SQIVND (reference sequence). CDR3 size: 15 residues. The full variable domain, with the rest looked up from reference TRBV19 and TRBJ1-4, is DGGITQSPKYLFRKEGQNVTLSCEQNLNHDAMYWYRQDPGQGLRLIYYSQIVNDFQKGDIAEGYSVSREKKESFPLTVTSAQKNPTAFYLCASSLIESTNEKLFFGSGTQLSVL.

This chain uses TRBV30 with TRBJ1-2; possible D gene TRBD1, 5 bases. CDR1 is GTSNPN, CDR2 SVGIG, per germline (reference sequence). The V end lost 5 bases, the J end lost 0 bases, and 10 bases lay between the germline ends. The CDR3 has 13 residues. Here the CDR3 reads CAWHPGANYGYTF. As DNA, the CDR3 is TGTGCCTGGCATCCGGGGGCTAACTATGGCTACACCTTC.

The gene calls are TRBV27 and TRBJ1-1; D possibly corresponds to TRBD1 (6 bases). Germline V gene lookup returns CDR1 MNHEY and CDR2 SMNVEV (reference sequence). This CDR3 has 15 residues. Trimming removed 5 bases at V and 2 bases at J, with 15 bases between. The CDR3 is CASSLRQGGNTEAFF. The DNA of the CDR3 is TGTGCCAGCAGTCTCAGGCAAGGGGGAAACACTGAAGCTTTCTTT.

The genes are TRBV7-2 and TRBJ2-7; possibly TRBD2 for D (6 bases). In germline, CDR1 is SGHTA, CDR2 FQGNSA. The CDR3 has 13 residues. V was clipped by 4 bases and J by 2 bases, with 9 bases between them. In DNA, the CDR3 is TGTGCCAGCAGCTATAGCGGAACCTACGAGCAGTACGTC. Translation: CASSYSGTYEQYV.

The chain combines TRBV5-8 with TRBJ1-1; D gene uncertain. Trimming took off 4 bases at V and 0 bases at J, with 10 bases between the two ends. The CDR3 runs to 14 residues. Germline assignment: CDR1 SGHTS and CDR2 YDEGEE. This CDR3 is CASSRFVMNTEAFF. CDR3 in DNA: TGTGCCAGCAGCCGGTTTGTCATGAACACTGAAGCTTTCTTT.

The chain uses TRBV6-5 and TRBJ2-1; the D is unclear. This CDR3 is built from 12 residues. V lost 0 bases, J lost 10 bases, and 7 bases lay in between. Germline V gene sequence: CDR1 MNHEY, CDR2 SVGAGI. CDR3 bases: TGTGCCAGCAGTTACTCCGAGAGGGAGCAGTTCTTC. It specifies CASSYSEREQFF.

This chain links TRBV19 with TRBJ2-3; 7 bases line up with TRBD2. V trimming: 1 base; J trimming: 0 bases; junction bases outside the gene matches: 4. The CDR3 has 16 amino acids. Looked up from germline, CDR1 is LNHDA and CDR2 is SQIVND (reference sequence). CDR3: CASSIGASGSTDTQYF. CDR3 nucleotides: TGTGCCAGTAGTATAGGGGCTAGCGGAAGCACAGATACGCAGTATTTT.

This chain connects TRBV29-1 to TRBJ1-1; D is unresolved. The CDR3 has 10 amino acids. In germline, CDR1 is SQVTM, CDR2 ANQGSEA. V shed 5 bases and J shed 6 bases, with 7 bases lying between them. This CDR3 is CSVQVAEAFF. In DNA, the CDR3 is TGCAGCGTTCAGGTAGCTGAAGCTTTCTTT.

The V gene is TRBV7-3, the J gene TRBJ2-1; 8 nucleotides match TRBD2. V lost 5 bases and J lost 7; bases outside the gene matches: 7. Germline loops: CDR1 SGHTA, CDR2 FQGTGA. The CDR3 length is 14 residues. Written as DNA, the CDR3 is TGTGCCAGCAGCCTTACGGGGGGGATAAATGAGCAGTTCTTC. Residues: CASSLTGGINEQFF.

The chain carries TRBV23-1 and TRBJ2-5; TRBD1 matches at 8 bases. TRBV23-1 carries the ORF label, with uncertain function. The CDR3 is 16 amino acids. The V gene end was trimmed by 3 bases and the J gene end by 2 bases; junction bases not matched to a gene: 8. The CDR3 here is CASSHGQGGEQETQYF. The CDR3 DNA reads as TGCGCCAGCAGTCACGGACAGGGTGGAGAACAAGAGACCCAGTACTTC.

The chain combines TRBV19 with TRBJ2-1, with a weak D call TRBD2 (6 bases). Germline V CDR1 and CDR2: LNHDA, SQIVND (reference sequence). The germline V and J ends were trimmed by 2 bases and 7 bases, with 12 bases remaining between them. The CDR3 is 14 amino acids. The CDR3 bases are TGTGCCAGTAGTATAATTCAGGGAGGAAATGAGCAGTTCTTC. Its protein product is CASSIIQGGNEQFF.